Presented here are 21 T cell receptor beta chains from one specimen sequenced in a study of T cells after yellow fever vaccination. MiXCR, applied by TCRdb to the 5' RACE reads, yields one record per CDR3 protein. The sample shows 400,000 to 450,000 distinct CDR3 sequences, 15% to 20% of them seen only once. The sample consisted of PBMCs, taken before the yellow fever booster vaccination. The receptors here all came from a man between 18 and 35 years old who received the YFV17D yellow fever vaccine.

The chain uses TRBV2 and TRBJ2-5, with 10 positions matching TRBD1. CDR3 length equals 15 residues. Per germline, CDR1 SNHLY and CDR2 FYNNEI. The V segment lost 6 bases and the J segment 5 bases; nucleotides outside the gene matches: 9. The CDR3 reads CASRERTGGAETQYF. The CDR3 nucleotides are TGTGCCAGCAGGGAACGGACAGGGGGTGCGGAGACCCAGTACTTC. The full variable domain, with the rest looked up from reference TRBV2 and TRBJ2-5, is EPEVTQTPSHQVTQMGQEVILRCVPISNHLYFYWYRQILGQKVEFLVSFYNNEISEKSEIFDDQFSVERPDGSNFTLKIRSTKLEDSAMYFCASRERTGGAETQYFGPGTRLLVL.

The chain uses TRBV4-2 and TRBJ2-7; 7 bases map to TRBD1. There are 16 residues in the CDR3. V gave up 3 bases and J gave up 4 bases; unmatched junction bases: 12. The germline gives CDR1 LGHNA, CDR2 YNFKEQ. Written as DNA, the CDR3 is TGTGCCAGCAGCCAGGCCTGGGGACAGCTCCAATACGAGCAGTACTTC. It is translated as CASSQAWGQLQYEQYF.

The chain has TRBV10-3 and TRBJ2-3; 9 bases map to TRBD1. Germline trimming cut 3 bases from V and 4 bases from J; bases unmatched to any gene: 5. Germline V CDR1 and CDR2: ENHRY, SYGVKD. The CDR3 extends over 15 amino acids. The CDR3 bases are TGTGCCATCAGTGAACAGGGGGCGGGCGCAGATACGCAGTATTTT. It specifies CAISEQGAGADTQYF.

J is TRBJ1-2 and V is TRBV12-3 or TRBV12-4, with D unclear. Trimming stripped 4 bases from V and 4 bases from J, with 10 bases between. The CDR3 extends over 13 amino acids. The CDR3 is CASSSTATYGYTF. The CDR3, as DNA: TGTGCCAGCAGTTCCACAGCTACCTATGGCTACACCTTC.

The V gene is TRBV3-1, the J gene TRBJ2-2; 9 nucleotides match TRBD2. V was pared by 0 bases and J by 0 bases, with 8 bases of the junction left unmatched. The length of the CDR3 is 19 residues. Germline CDR1 LGHDT, CDR2 YNNKEL (reference sequence). CDR3 nucleotides: TGTGCCAGCAGCCAAGATCAGCTAGCGGGGTTATCGAACACCGGGGAGCTGTTTTTT. Translating it yields CASSQDQLAGLSNTGELFF.

The V and J genes are TRBV7-2 and TRBJ2-5; maybe TRBD2 (6 bases). This CDR3 contains 15 residues. Germline CDR1 reads SGHTA; CDR2 reads FQGNSA. Trimming left V 5 bases short and J 2 bases short, with 15 bases between. Written as DNA, the CDR3 is TGTGCCAGCAGCCCCGGCGGGGCTATTCAAGAGACCCAGTACTTC. It codes for CASSPGGAIQETQYF. The full variable domain, its missing parts supplied by reference TRBV7-2 and TRBJ2-5, is GAGVSQSPSNKVTEKGKDVELRCDPISGHTALYWYRQSLGQGLEFLIYFQGNSAPDKSGLPSDRFSAERTGGSVSTLTIQRTQQEDSAVYLCASSPGGAIQETQYFGPGTRLLVL.

The rearrangement links TRBV5-1 to TRBJ2-7, with 9 bases fitting TRBD1. CDR3 length: 16 amino acids. J lost 1 base, V lost 3 bases, and 8 bases had no gene match. CDR1 is SGHRS, CDR2 YFSETQ, per germline. The CDR3 nucleotides read TGCGCCAGCAGCTCTGAAGGGACAGGGATTTCCTACGAGCAGTACGTC. Its translation: CASSSEGTGISYEQYV.

The chain carries TRBV7-2 and TRBJ2-7; 7 nucleotides match TRBD1. With V trimmed by 4 bases and J by 4 bases, 7 bases remained unmatched. CDR1 and CDR2 from the germline V gene are SGHTA and FQGNSA. The CDR3 is 14 amino acids. CDR3 region: CASSYGQAVYEQYF. In DNA, the CDR3 is TGTGCCAGCAGCTACGGACAGGCGGTATACGAGCAGTACTTC. Complete variable domain (other parts from reference TRBV7-2 and TRBJ2-7): GAGVSQSPSNKVTEKGKDVELRCDPISGHTALYWYRQSLGQGLEFLIYFQGNSAPDKSGLPSDRFSAERTGGSVSTLTIQRTQQEDSAVYLCASSYGQAVYEQYFGPGTRLTVT.

Only a few counts were recorded for this clonotype. V usage is TRBV18 and J usage is TRBJ1-3; D gene uncertain. Germline V gene sequence: CDR1 KGHSH, CDR2 LQKENI. V was cut by 6 bases and J by 0 bases, with 15 bases left in between. CDR3 length: 16 residues. The CDR3 spells CASSERFQSSGNTIYF. For the CDR3, the DNA is TGTGCCAGCTCCGAGCGGTTTCAGAGCTCTGGAAACACCATATATTTT. The full variable domain, its missing parts supplied by reference TRBV18 and TRBJ1-3, is NAGVMQNPRHLVRRRGQEARLRCSPMKGHSHVYWYRQLPEEGLKFMVYLQKENIIDESGMPKERFSAEFPKEGPSILRIQQVVRGDSAAYFCASSERFQSSGNTIYFGEGSWLTVV.

The table lists this clonotype with a few counts. The rearrangement uses TRBV20-1 and TRBJ2-5, with TRBD2 identical over 16 bases. Germline V gene sequence: CDR1 DFQATT, CDR2 SNEGSKA (reference sequence). This CDR3 spans 18 amino acids. The V segment lost 4 bases and the J segment 5 bases; nucleotides outside the gene matches: 13. The CDR3 coding sequence is TGCAGTGCTACCCGACCCGGGACTAGCGGGGGGGCCAAGGAGACCCAGTACTTC. It translates to CSATRPGTSGGAKETQYF.

This rearrangement joins TRBV9 to TRBJ2-1; D is perhaps TRBD1 (5 bases). Germline assignment: CDR1 SGDLS and CDR2 YYNGEE. Trimming cost V 0 bases and J 3 bases, with 10 bases left between them. The CDR3 is made up of 15 amino acids. The CDR3 here is CASSVGWTNYNEQFF. CDR3 nucleotides: TGTGCCAGCAGCGTAGGCTGGACAAACTACAATGAGCAGTTCTTC.

This clonotype was counted a single time. V gene TRBV27 combines with J gene TRBJ1-6; TRBD1 might be the D (5 bases). V lost 2 bases and J lost 7, with 9 bases in between. The CDR3 spans 14 residues. CDR1 and CDR2 from the germline V gene are MNHEY and SMNVEV (reference sequence). The CDR3 region has the DNA TGTGCCAGCAGTTTACTCCGGGGGAATTCACCCCTCCACTTT. Protein product: CASSLLRGNSPLHF.

The rearrangement joins TRBV7-2 to TRBJ2-3, with 8 bases aligning to TRBD2. Germline CDR1 SGHTA, CDR2 FQGNSA. The CDR3 covers 16 residues. Losses at the gene ends were 5 bases for V and 2 bases for J; bases not matched to a gene: 9. DNA for the CDR3: TGTGCCAGCAGCCCACCGGGACTAGGGTACACAGATACGCAGTATTTT. Its translation: CASSPPGLGYTDTQYF.

This clonotype has at least ten counts. The J gene is TRBJ2-2, the V gene TRBV25-1; 7 bases map to TRBD2. The CDR3 has 16 residues. CDR1 MGHDK and CDR2 SYGVNS come from the germline V gene. Losses at the gene ends were 4 bases for V and 0 bases for J; bases not matched to a gene: 5. The CDR3 here is CASSGLADSNTGELFF. DNA for the CDR3: TGTGCCAGCAGTGGCCTAGCGGACTCGAACACCGGGGAGCTGTTTTTT.

This chain links TRBV5-1 with TRBJ2-5, with 8 bases that match TRBD2. The CDR3 loop spans 14 amino acids. The V gene's germline CDR1 is SGHRS and CDR2 YFSETQ. The junction had 6 bases not matched to a gene; V was cut back by 4 bases and J by 4 bases. CDR3: CASSPRAGGETQYF. The CDR3 DNA is TGCGCCAGCAGCCCCCGGGCGGGGGGAGAGACCCAGTACTTC.

This clonotype was seen a handful of times. The V gene is TRBV28, the J gene TRBJ1-6, with TRBD1 matching 7 bases. The CDR3 loop spans 15 amino acids. The germline V gene has CDR1 MDHEN and CDR2 SYDVKM. Trimming removed 5 bases from V and 10 bases from J; junction bases left unmatched: 11. In DNA, the CDR3 is TGTGCCAGCAGTCGATCGACAGGGCGGGGCTCACCCCTCCACTTT. Its translation: CASSRSTGRGSPLHF.

This clonotype showed up just a few times. The chain is built from TRBV4-1 and TRBJ2-1, with D maybe TRBD1 (5 bases). Per germline, CDR1 MGHRA and CDR2 YSYEKL. The CDR3 covers 15 residues. The V gene lost 4 bases and the J gene lost 2 bases, with 12 bases spanning the gap. The CDR3 loop is CASSPQGRAYNEQFF. CDR3 nucleotides: TGCGCCAGCAGCCCCCAGGGCAGGGCCTACAATGAGCAGTTCTTC.

This clonotype was seen repeatedly, ten times or more. The chain carries TRBV7-2 and TRBJ2-3; 9 bases match TRBD2. The CDR3 consists of 15 residues. Per germline, CDR1 SGHTA and CDR2 FQGNSA. V shed 6 bases, J shed 8 bases, and the junction held 12 bases outside the gene matches. In DNA form, the CDR3 reads TGTGCCAGCAGTCCTAGGGACAGCGGGGGGCGTACGCAGTATTTT. Residues: CASSPRDSGGRTQYF.

This clonotype has a handful of counts. The gene calls are TRBV11-2 and TRBJ2-5, with D tentatively TRBD1 or TRBD2 (5 bases each). V lost 6 bases and J lost 7, with 21 bases in between. The CDR3 spans 15 residues. Germline V gene lookup returns CDR1 SGHAT and CDR2 FQNNGV. The CDR3 is CASSTTTGSEGTQYF. CDR3 in DNA: TGTGCCAGCAGTACTACTACAGGCTCCGAGGGGACCCAGTACTTC.

The rearrangement links TRBV4-3 to TRBJ1-5; tentatively, D is TRBD1 (5 bases). CDR3 length: 13 residues. The germline V gene has CDR1 LGHNA and CDR2 YSLEER. The ends were cut back, 1 base at V and 7 bases at J, with 8 bases in the middle. The CDR3 protein is CASSQARDQPQHF. As DNA, the CDR3 is TGCGCCAGCAGCCAAGCAAGGGACCAGCCCCAGCATTTT.

This clonotype was seen ten or more times. The J gene is TRBJ1-4, the V gene TRBV11-2; D call uncertain. CDR1 SGHAT and CDR2 FQNNGV come from the germline V gene. Trimming took off 5 bases at V and 7 bases at J, with 8 bases between the two ends. This CDR3 is built from 12 residues. The CDR3 loop is CASSHPGEKLFF. As DNA, the CDR3 is TGTGCCAGCAGCCATCCTGGTGAAAAACTGTTTTTT.